The entry that follows covers one TCR beta chain sequence. No antigen is known for it. The record originates from a study of T cell responses to AZD1222 COVID-19 vaccine. Using immunoSEQ multiplex PCR, the repertoire was profiled, and TCRdb retains in-frame clones only, with some absent. The sample records around 140,000 clones, approximately 85% being singletons. V trimming: 7 bases; J trimming: 5 bases; junction bases outside the gene matches: 5. CDR1 is SGHNT and CDR2 is YYREEE in the germline V gene (reference sequence). The length of the CDR3 is 13 residues. Study outcomes and limitations: Across spike, vaccine-associated CD4 TCRs were found, dominant at 160-218 and 743-854. Only five or six AZD1222 recipients tested seropositive at baseline. Most donors were white British, females outnumbered males, and clonal diversity was possibly underestimated.

The V call is TRBV5-4, the J call TRBJ2-7; 11 bases match TRBD2. The clonotype originates from an adult who received the MenACWY meningococcal vaccine as a control. The sequences come from peripheral blood, collected 28 days after the second dose of the MenACWY control vaccine. The CDR3 sequence: CASGTSGRNEQYF. The CDR3 DNA reads TGTGCCAGCGGCACTAGCGGGAGAAACGAGCAGTACTTC.